This T cell receptor (beta chain) stems from a study of CD8 T cells in ankylosing spondylitis. Study-level points and caveats: Past research had described some motif variants in reactive arthritis synovial fluid and blood. About 8 highly homologous variants made up a TCR beta motif that seemed to typify ankylosing spondylitis blood.

5'-RACE, quantitative and with molecular barcodes, yielded the TCR beta libraries. TCRdb reanalysed the 5' RACE reads using MiXCR and keeps one entry per CDR3 protein. The sample shows about 39,000 distinct CDR3 sequences, about 3% of them seen only once. Looked up from germline, CDR1 is SGDLS and CDR2 is YYNGEE. CDR3 size: 16 residues. The V end lost 0 bases, the J end lost 3 bases, and 14 bases lay between the germline ends. In its sample, this clonotype was seen many times. Its target is unknown. Sample: blood, either unsorted or a sorted T cell fraction (not recorded which). The chain uses TRBV9 and TRBJ2-3; D is ambiguous. The source of this sequence is a male donor with ankylosing spondylitis or in good health (not recorded which). CDR3 protein: CASSVGHTAITDTQYF. The CDR3 DNA follows: TGTGCCAGCAGCGTAGGGCACACTGCGATAACAGATACGCAGTATTTT.